One and the same sample provided the 24 T cell receptor beta chains below, sequenced in a study of control samples from healthy donors and cancer patients. Repertoires were generated with immunoSEQ multiplex PCR, while TCRdb's copy carries only in-frame clones and drops some. The table records more than 110,000 clones, about 88% of them present only once. The sample was blood. The source of these receptors is a woman in her twenties or thirties in good health.

The chain combines TRBV5-6 with TRBJ2-1; TRBD1 matches 12 bases. Germline lookup yields CDR1 SGHDT and CDR2 YYEEEE. The CDR3 has 15 residues. V gave up 5 bases and J gave up 9 bases; unmatched junction bases: 9. The CDR3 sequence: CASSSRDRGPAEQFF. The CDR3 nucleotides read TGTGCCAGCAGTTCTAGGGACAGGGGGCCGGCTGAGCAGTTCTTC.

J is TRBJ1-5 and V is TRBV29-1, with unresolved D. Trimming pared 4 bases from V and 6 bases from J, leaving 10 bases between. The CDR3 has 12 amino acids. Germline CDR1 SQVTM, CDR2 ANQGSEA. CDR3 loop: CSVVAGGQPQHF. CDR3 nucleotides: TGCAGCGTTGTTGCGGGTGGTCAGCCCCAGCATTTT.

The V gene is TRBV5-1, the J gene TRBJ2-2; TRBD1 matches at 7 bases. V gave up 2 bases and J gave up 0 bases; unmatched junction bases: 1. Germline assignment: CDR1 SGHRS and CDR2 YFSETQ. The CDR3 covers 15 residues. CDR3 residues: CASSFGTANTGELFF. The DNA for the CDR3 is TGCGCCAGCAGCTTTGGGACAGCGAACACCGGGGAGCTGTTTTTT.

The chain couples TRBV4-1 to TRBJ1-2; D remains ambiguous. Germline V gene data show CDR1 as MGHRA and CDR2 as YSYEKL. The CDR3 sequence is 14 residues long. V lost 1 base and J 2 bases, leaving 8 bases between the germline ends. CDR3 nucleotide sequence: TGCGCCAGCAGCCAAGGAGAAGGAAACTATGGCTACACCTTC. Its translation is CASSQGEGNYGYTF.

The chain joins TRBV4-1 to TRBJ1-2; 7 nucleotides agree with TRBD1. The germline CDR1 and CDR2 sequences are MGHRA and YSYEKL. The CDR3 is made up of 14 amino acids. The ends lost 4 bases at V and 3 bases at J; junction bases unmatched: 5. CDR3 sequence reads: CASSRNQGDYGYTF. The CDR3 region has the DNA TGCGCCAGCAGCCGAAACCAGGGGGACTATGGCTACACCTTC.

The DNA for the CDR3 is TGTGCCAGCAGCTCCGCTGGACAGGGGTCCCACGAGCAGTACTTC. It yields the protein CASSSAGQGSHEQYF. The gene calls are TRBV9 and TRBJ2-7, with 9 bases aligning to TRBD1. Germline-derived CDR1 and CDR2 are SGDLS and YYNGEE. CDR3 size: 15 residues. V dropped 4 bases and J dropped 5; count of bases not matched to a gene: 10.

The rearrangement joins TRBV30 to TRBJ1-6; 7 bases fit TRBD1. Trimming removed 1 base from V and 7 bases from J; junction bases left unmatched: 1. The CDR3 is 13 residues long. The V gene's germline CDR1 is GTSNPN and CDR2 SVGIG (reference sequence). CDR3: CAWSEGANSPLHF. Written as DNA, the CDR3 is TGTGCCTGGAGTGAGGGGGCGAATTCACCCCTCCACTTT.

This chain joins TRBV5-4 and TRBJ1-2; D unresolved. CDR3 length: 13 amino acids. Trimming pared 0 bases from V and 6 bases from J, leaving 9 bases between. Germline loops: CDR1 SGHNT, CDR2 YYREEE (reference sequence). The CDR3: CASSLGMQDGYTF. CDR3 in DNA: TGTGCCAGCAGCTTGGGCATGCAGGATGGCTACACCTTC.

The V call is TRBV7-3, the J call TRBJ1-6; 7 bases line up with TRBD1. The junction had 4 bases not matched to a gene; V was cut back by 5 bases and J by 9 bases. The CDR3 has 13 residues. Germline V gives CDR1 SGHTA, CDR2 FQGTGA. The CDR3 DNA is TGTGCCAGCAGCCCTCGACAGGGTTCACCCCTCCACTTT. Its translation is CASSPRQGSPLHF.

The V and J genes are TRBV5-1 and TRBJ1-2; weak D call: TRBD1 (5 bases). Germline V gene lookup returns CDR1 SGHRS and CDR2 YFSETQ. There are 16 residues in the CDR3. Trimming shortened V by 0 bases and J by 4 bases, and 16 bases separated the two germline ends. For the CDR3, the DNA is TGCGCCAGCAGCTTGGGCCCTAGCGGGGGAGGCTATGGCTACACCTTC. Residues: CASSLGPSGGGYGYTF.

The V call is TRBV2, the J call TRBJ1-1; 8 bases are shared with TRBD1. The V gene end was trimmed by 6 bases and the J gene end by 5 bases; junction bases not matched to a gene: 8. In germline, CDR1 is SNHLY, CDR2 FYNNEI. The CDR3 is 14 residues long. In nucleotides, the CDR3 is TGTGCCAGCAGAGGGAGGACAGGGCGGACTGAAGCTTTCTTT. This sequence encodes CASRGRTGRTEAFF.

This chain uses TRBV5-1 with TRBJ2-6, with D uncertain. Germline CDR1 SGHRS, CDR2 YFSETQ. Trimming stripped 5 bases from V and 1 base from J, with 7 bases between. The CDR3 is made up of 14 amino acids. CDR3 bases: TGCGCCAGCAGGGTCTTATCTGGGGCCAACGTCCTGACTTTC. Translated, it gives CASRVLSGANVLTF.

The CDR3 sequence: CASSSSGRAHEQYF. The DNA of the CDR3 is TGTGCCAGCAGCTCGAGCGGGAGGGCCCACGAGCAGTACTTC. This chain uses TRBV9 with TRBJ2-7, with 10 bases aligning to TRBD2. Trimming removed 4 bases from V and 5 bases from J; junction bases left unmatched: 6. This CDR3 has 14 amino acids. The V gene's germline CDR1 is SGDLS and CDR2 YYNGEE.

This clone occurred a few times. V usage is TRBV9 and J usage is TRBJ2-7; perhaps D is TRBD1 or TRBD2 (5 bases each). Germline loops: CDR1 SGDLS, CDR2 YYNGEE. V was clipped by 4 bases and J by 5 bases, with 16 bases between them. The CDR3 length is 14 residues. The CDR3 reads CASSPGTPHHEQYF. The CDR3 DNA follows: TGTGCCAGCAGCCCTGGGACCCCCCATCACGAGCAGTACTTC.

This clone was counted a single time. This chain uses TRBV29-1 with TRBJ1-3; maybe TRBD1 (6 bases). The ends were cut back, 4 bases at V and 2 bases at J, with 9 bases in the middle. Germline V lookup: CDR1 SQVTM, CDR2 ANQGSEA. The CDR3 runs to 13 residues. CDR3 sequence (DNA): TGCAGCGTTGGGGCAGGGGCTGGAAACACCATATATTTT. This codes for CSVGAGAGNTIYF. The complete variable domain, with remaining parts taken from reference TRBV29-1 and TRBJ1-3, reads SAVISQKPSRDICQRGTSLTIQCQVDSQVTMMFWYRQQPGQSLTLIATANQGSEATYESGFVIDKFPISRPNLTFSTLTVSNMSPEDSSIYLCSVGAGAGNTIYFGEGSWLTVV.

The V call is TRBV27, the J call TRBJ1-5; 10 bases agree with TRBD1. The CDR3 extends over 15 amino acids. Germline lookup yields CDR1 MNHEY and CDR2 SMNVEV (reference sequence). Trimming at V came to 6 bases and at J to 6 bases, leaving 8 bases not matched to a gene. The CDR3 region has the DNA TGTGCCAGCAGACAAGGGACAGGGGTTTCTCAGCCCCAGCATTTT. Translating gives CASRQGTGVSQPQHF.

This clone is a singleton in its sample. V is TRBV11-2 and J is TRBJ1-6; the D is unclear. The CDR3 runs 14 residues. Per germline, CDR1 SGHAT and CDR2 FQNNGV. V lost 1 base and J lost 5, with 6 bases in between. The CDR3 DNA sequence: TGTGCCAGCAGCTTAGGAACGAATAATTCACCCCTCCACTTT. Its translation: CASSLGTNNSPLHF.

The V gene is TRBV5-1, the J gene TRBJ1-2, with TRBD1 identical over 8 bases. CDR1 and CDR2 (germline): SGHRS, YFSETQ. The CDR3 runs to 15 residues. Losses at the gene ends were 1 base for V and 8 bases for J; bases not matched to a gene: 10. CDR3 residues: CASSLFWTGNGGYTF. CDR3 coding DNA: TGCGCCAGCAGCTTGTTCTGGACAGGGAATGGGGGCTACACCTTC.

This chain uses TRBV11-2 with TRBJ2-7, with a possible D match to TRBD2 (6 bases). Germline CDR1 SGHAT, CDR2 FQNNGV. The CDR3 consists of 15 residues. The V end lost 7 bases, the J end lost 3 bases, and 19 bases lay between the germline ends. CDR3 loop: CASTAMRDSIYEQYF. The CDR3 nucleotides read TGTGCCAGCACCGCGATGAGGGACTCGATCTACGAGCAGTACTTC.

V usage is TRBV29-1 and J usage is TRBJ2-1; 10 nucleotides align to TRBD2. The trim removed 4 bases at V and 7 bases at J, leaving 10 bases unmatched. There are 15 residues in the CDR3. Germline V gives CDR1 SQVTM, CDR2 ANQGSEA. CDR3 amino acids: CSVGRLAGVLNEQFF. In DNA form, the CDR3 reads TGCAGCGTTGGGCGGCTAGCGGGAGTTCTAAATGAGCAGTTCTTC.

The rearrangement links TRBV11-2 to TRBJ1-6; unclear D gene. Looked up from germline, CDR1 is SGHAT and CDR2 is FQNNGV. The CDR3 extends over 18 amino acids. The germline V and J ends were trimmed by 4 bases and 0 bases, with 16 bases remaining between them. CDR3 bases: TGTGCCAGCAGCTCCACCGTGCGGCCTAGCTCCTATAATTCACCCCTCCACTTT. It encodes CASSSTVRPSSYNSPLHF.

The CDR3 sequence: CASRDRQNTEAFF. The CDR3 nucleotides are TGTGCCAGCAGGGATAGACAGAACACTGAAGCTTTCTTT. This rearrangement joins TRBV9 to TRBJ1-1; no reliable D call. The V gene's germline CDR1 is SGDLS and CDR2 YYNGEE. V lost 5 bases, J lost 1 base, and 9 bases lay in between. This CDR3 has 13 amino acids.

The rearrangement uses TRBV6-5 and TRBJ1-3; 9 positions match TRBD1. The germline V gene has CDR1 MNHEY and CDR2 SVGAGI. The V gene end was trimmed by 5 bases and the J gene end by 6 bases; junction bases not matched to a gene: 5. CDR3 length: 14 residues. As DNA, the CDR3 is TGTGCCAGCAGTACCGGGACAGGGATAAACACCATATATTTT. It is translated as CASSTGTGINTIYF.

V gene TRBV5-6 combines with J gene TRBJ1-1; 7 nucleotides match TRBD1. The V gene end was trimmed by 3 bases and the J gene end by 13 bases; junction bases not matched to a gene: 12. This CDR3 comprises 13 residues. Germline CDR1 is SGHDT and CDR2 is YYEEEE. This chain's CDR3 is CASSWTKPGGVFF. CDR3 in DNA: TGTGCCAGCAGCTGGACTAAACCAGGGGGAGTTTTCTTT.